These 17 T cell receptor beta chains came from one sample sequenced in a study of T cell repertoires in cytomegalovirus infection. The antigens of these receptors remain unknown. From the reads, TCRdb called clonotypes with MiXCR, one entry per CDR3 protein. The sample contains 900,000 to 950,000 distinct CDR3 sequences, 30% to 40% of which appear only once. This material consisted of cultured CD8+ T cells from PBMCs, taken from culture after CMV antigen stimulation. These receptors all stem from a human donor in good health (CMV status not recorded). Some clones in this sample may be carry-over from other donors' samples.

This rearrangement joins TRBV6-2 or TRBV6-3 to TRBJ2-4, with TRBD2 identical over 8 bases. Germline V CDR1 and CDR2: MNHEY, SVGEGT. Trimming at V came to 5 bases and at J to 10 bases, leaving 10 bases not matched to a gene. This CDR3 contains 14 residues. The CDR3 DNA follows: TGTGCCAGCAGTCACCTCCCCGCGGGGGGTATTCAGTACTTC. Translated: CASSHLPAGGIQYF.

This clonotype came up many times. The V and J genes are TRBV7-9 and TRBJ2-5, with D possibly called TRBD1 or TRBD2 (6 bases each). CDR3 length: 15 amino acids. V lost 5 bases and J lost 3, with 16 bases in between. CDR1 SEHNR and CDR2 FQNEAQ come from the germline V gene (reference sequence). For the CDR3, the DNA is TGTGCCAGCAGCCCCGAGGGGGGTTTAGAAGAGACCCAGTACTTC. Residues: CASSPEGGLEETQYF.

The chain recombines TRBV6-1 with TRBJ1-1, with D hard to call. The length of the CDR3 is 13 residues. Deletions cut 5 bases from V and 0 bases from J, with 7 bases between. Germline CDR1 MNHNS, CDR2 SASEGT. This CDR3 reads CASSFQMNTEAFF. The CDR3 nucleotides read TGTGCCAGCAGTTTCCAAATGAACACTGAAGCTTTCTTT.

The chain joins TRBV5-1 to TRBJ2-1; 7 bases are shared with TRBD2. This CDR3 region has 17 residues. J gave up 0 bases and V 1 base, and 7 bases lay outside the gene matches. In germline, CDR1 is SGHRS, CDR2 YFSETQ. Here the CDR3 DNA reads TGCGCCAGCAGCTTGTGTTCCGGGGGGTGCTCCTACAATGAGCAGTTCTTC. Translated, it gives CASSLCSGGCSYNEQFF.

This clonotype was observed at least ten times. The V gene is TRBV7-3, the J gene TRBJ2-3, with 9 nucleotides matching TRBD2. The CDR3 loop spans 18 amino acids. The germline V gene encodes CDR1 SGHTA and CDR2 FQGTGA. V was clipped by 2 bases and J by 1 base; unmatched bases: 10. The DNA for the CDR3 is TGTGCCAGCAGCTTAGCGGGGAAAAGACTAGCGGGCACAGATACGCAGTATTTT. This translates into CASSLAGKRLAGTDTQYF. The full variable domain, rest sourced from reference TRBV7-3 and TRBJ2-3, is GAGVSQTPSNKVTEKGKYVELRCDPISGHTALYWYRQSLGQGPEFLIYFQGTGAADDSGLPNDRFFAVRPEGSVSTLKIQRTERGDSAVYLCASSLAGKRLAGTDTQYFGPGTRLTVL.

V and J are TRBV15 and TRBJ1-1; no clear D. Trimming shortened V by 0 bases and J by 1 base, and 6 bases separated the two germline ends. Germline CDR1 and CDR2: LNHNV and YYDKDF (reference sequence). This CDR3 is 14 amino acids long. The CDR3 nucleotides are TGTGCCACCAGCAGAGAGATGTCGAACACTGAAGCTTTCTTT. It yields the protein CATSREMSNTEAFF.

This clonotype occurred a few times. The genes are TRBV4-2 and TRBJ2-1; TRBD2 matches 12 bases. This CDR3 region has 17 residues. The germline CDR1 and CDR2 sequences are LGHNA and YNFKEQ. V lost 3 bases to trimming and J lost 7 bases; unmatched junction nucleotides: 10. The CDR3 reads CASSHPASGGAGNEQFF. In nucleotides, the CDR3 is TGTGCCAGCAGCCATCCCGCTAGCGGGGGGGCGGGGAATGAGCAGTTCTTC.

As concerns this clonotype: A much more abundant neighbour one base away suggests this may be a read error. This CDR3 is CAILEIPDRNTEAFF. CDR3 nucleotide sequence: TGTGCCATCCTAGAAATACCGGACCGGAACACTGAAGCTTTCTTT. This chain joins TRBV10-3 and TRBJ1-1; D is undetermined. V lost 8 bases and J lost 1, with 17 bases in between. The germline CDR1 and CDR2 sequences are ENHRY and SYGVKD. The CDR3 has 15 amino acids.

The chain recombines TRBV20-1 with TRBJ2-1; D is uncertain. Germline CDR1 is DFQATT and CDR2 is SNEGSKA (reference sequence). The CDR3 totals 13 residues. Deletions cut 2 bases from V and 2 bases from J, with 7 bases between. The CDR3: CSARPQTYNEQFF. The CDR3 DNA follows: TGCAGTGCTAGACCTCAAACCTACAATGAGCAGTTCTTC.

This clonotype was picked up many times. The CDR3 here is CASGLSSSASRGTDTQYF. As DNA, the CDR3 is TGTGCTAGTGGTTTGTCATCCTCGGCCAGCCGCGGCACAGATACGCAGTATTTT. J is TRBJ2-3 and V is TRBV12-5; D gene ambiguous. In germline, CDR1 is LGHNT, CDR2 FRNRAP. This CDR3 is 18 amino acids long. V lost 2 bases to trimming and J lost 1 base, with 19 bases between them.

This rearrangement joins TRBV6-2 or TRBV6-3 to TRBJ1-4; TRBD1 is a possible D gene (5 bases). This CDR3 is 13 amino acids long. V lost 4 bases and J lost 8, with 11 bases in between. Germline V lookup: CDR1 MNHEY, CDR2 SVGEGT. Written as DNA, the CDR3 is TGTGCCAGCAGTTCGGCGGGGGACGAAAAACTGTTTTTT. It encodes CASSSAGDEKLFF.

The chain is built from TRBV7-9 and TRBJ2-5, with D possibly TRBD1 on 6 matching bases. The germline V gene encodes CDR1 SEHNR and CDR2 FQNEAQ (reference sequence). Deletions cut 7 bases from V and 3 bases from J, with 18 bases between. CDR3 size: 15 residues. CDR3 protein: CASIRRGRGKETQYF. The CDR3 DNA reads as TGTGCCAGCATCCGCCGGGGCAGGGGAAAAGAGACCCAGTACTTC.

This rearrangement joins TRBV4-1 to TRBJ2-1, with 10 bases identical to TRBD2. The CDR3 length is 14 residues. V was pared by 2 bases and J by 6 bases, with 1 base of the junction left unmatched. Germline-derived CDR1 and CDR2 are MGHRA and YSYEKL. The CDR3 coding sequence is TGCGCCAGCAGCCAAATAGCGGGGGGCAATGAGCAGTTCTTC. It specifies CASSQIAGGNEQFF.

The gene calls are TRBV7-9 and TRBJ2-3; D gene uncertain. Trimming shortened V by 1 base and J by 2 bases, and 10 bases separated the two germline ends. In germline, CDR1 is SEHNR, CDR2 FQNEAQ (reference sequence). This CDR3 spans 15 amino acids. This chain's CDR3 is CASSLDREDTDTQYF. CDR3 nucleotides: TGTGCCAGCAGCTTAGACAGAGAGGACACAGATACGCAGTATTTT.

This sequence joins TRBV6-1 and TRBJ2-3; 13 positions match TRBD2. The CDR3 consists of 15 residues. The germline V gene has CDR1 MNHNS and CDR2 SASEGT. The V and J ends lost 7 bases and 4 bases, in that order; junction bases with no gene match: 5. CDR3 bases: TGTGCCAGCACCCGACTAGCGGGGGGATCAGATACGCAGTATTTT. Residues: CASTRLAGGSDTQYF.

Ten or more counts support this clonotype. V usage is TRBV12-3 or TRBV12-4 and J usage is TRBJ2-3, with 7 bases matching TRBD1. The V segment lost 0 bases and the J segment 4 bases; nucleotides outside the gene matches: 4. The CDR3 spans 15 residues. Here the CDR3 reads CASSLAGGKADTQYF. CDR3 bases: TGTGCCAGCAGTTTAGCAGGGGGCAAGGCAGATACGCAGTATTTT.

This sequence joins TRBV27 and TRBJ1-1, with D possibly TRBD1 on 6 matching bases. This CDR3 region has 15 residues. Germline loops: CDR1 MNHEY, CDR2 SMNVEV (reference sequence). Trimming pared 7 bases from V and 4 bases from J, leaving 19 bases between. The CDR3 is CASTTKTGPFTEAFF. The DNA for the CDR3 is TGTGCCAGCACCACAAAGACAGGCCCCTTCACTGAAGCTTTCTTT.